This TCR beta chain comes out of a study of OX40 agonist ivuxolimab in advanced cancers. Looking at the study overall: Ivuxolimab was an agonistic, fully human IgG2 monoclonal antibody directed against OX40 (CD134), a costimulatory receptor. Intravenous ivuxolimab was administered to patients every 2 weeks at six dose levels: 0.01, 0.1, 0.3, 1.5, 3 and 10 mg/kg. Partial responses occurred in three dose-escalation patients, of whom one had hepatocellular carcinoma and two had cutaneous melanoma. Peripheral TCRbeta sequencing was intended to test whether TCR sequence diversity was altered and clonal T-cell expansion was caused by ivuxolimab. Among the 52 dose-escalation patients, around 19 had hepatocellular carcinoma, approximately 15 melanoma, 9 renal cell carcinoma and 9 head and neck cancer. Prior anti-PD-1, anti-PD-L1 or anti-CTLA-4 therapy was permitted, and checkpoint inhibitors had been received by more than 35% of dose-escalation patients. A male proportion of around 80% and a mean age of approximately 60 years, ranging from roughly 23 to 80, were recorded for the dose-escalation cohort. The paper describes the monotherapy dose-escalation part (N of about 57 patients) of the phase I trial of ivuxolimab. What the work shows at the level of the full study, not this receptor alone: After ivuxolimab, expanded clones were on average more numerous among CD8+ T cells than among CD4+ T cells. Which antigens the clonally expanded peripheral T cells were specific for was not determined. In the 0.1-3.0 mg/kg groups, partial responders were among the patients with the lowest normalized peripheral clonal expansion, particularly in CD8+ T cells. At doses of 0.1 to 3.0 mg/kg, clonal expansion of both CD4+ and CD8+ T cells in blood was seen between baseline and week 6. Low levels of normalized T-cell clonal expansion were also seen in some patients who did not respond.

V is trimmed back by 0 bases and J by 7 bases, and the junction contains 6 bases that no gene match accounts for. CDR1 and CDR2, per the germline V gene, are SGHRS and YFSETQ. The CDR3 covers 15 residues, taking in both the cysteine and the phenylalanine. Only the CDR3 DNA is retained, 45 bases long and in frame from the first base. Genomic DNA was extracted from sorted cells for sequencing of the TCRbeta CDR3 region. TCRbeta CDR3 regions were sequenced using the immunoSEQ Assay. The clones in this table, taken by TCRdb from immuneACCESS, are in-frame only. Not every clone is retained; where verified, under half of the shortfall comes from an unresolved V gene, and the cause of the rest is unknown. This sample gives tens of thousands of clones in total; around nine tenths of them show up just once. The biggest ten clones account for 1.5% of the sample. The count of this clone is one. Which antigen it targets is not known. No base quality information exists; no much larger clone differs at one position.

Patients with autoimmune disease history or receiving systemic immunosuppression were excluded from the trial. In every dose cohort, peripheral blood was drawn for TCR sequencing at baseline, cycle 4 day 1, and cycle 7 day 1. The samples were taken from a phase I, first-in-human, multicenter, open-label dose-escalation trial of ivuxolimab. Adults with locally advanced or metastatic melanoma, renal cell, hepatocellular, or head and neck squamous cell carcinoma were enrolled in the trial. Before TCR sequencing, CD4+ T cells and CD8+ T cells from peripheral blood were sorted into separate populations.

The rearranged segments are TRBV5-1 and TRBJ1-5; 8 of the junction bases match TRBD1. This clonotype was obtained from an adult with an advanced solid tumor such as melanoma, head and neck, liver or kidney cancer. The sample in question was CD4+ or CD8+ T cells sorted from blood, obtained in a trial of the OX40 agonist ivuxolimab. The CDR3 amino acid sequence is: CASSLAPGGGQPQHF. DNA sequence: TGCGCCAGCAGCTTGGCCCCAGGGGGCGGGCAGCCCCAGCATTTT.